Sequencing of this T cell receptor (beta chain) was carried out in a study of blood T cell repertoires in COVID-19. Study-level background: Acute and convalescent COVID-19 specimens originated in the United States, Italy and Spain. T cells, B-cell-depleted T cells, or PBMCs provided the cDNA or gDNA that served as material.

This clone was detected once. There are 12 residues in the CDR3. Germline assignment: CDR1 GTSNPN and CDR2 SVGIG (reference sequence). J lost 3 bases, V lost 8 bases, and 4 bases had no gene match. TCRdb keeps only in-frame clones here, not all; method: immunoSEQ multiplex PCR. The sample includes roughly 260,000 clones, around 87% seen only once; the top ten take 2% to 2.5%. Sample: peripheral blood. This TCR was sampled from a woman aged 45-59 years who had recovered from COVID-19. The J gene is TRBJ2-7, the V gene TRBV30, with 10 bases aligning to TRBD2. The CDR3 coding sequence is TGTGCCGGGACTAGCGACTTCTACGAGCAGTACTTC. Its translation is CAGTSDFYEQYF.